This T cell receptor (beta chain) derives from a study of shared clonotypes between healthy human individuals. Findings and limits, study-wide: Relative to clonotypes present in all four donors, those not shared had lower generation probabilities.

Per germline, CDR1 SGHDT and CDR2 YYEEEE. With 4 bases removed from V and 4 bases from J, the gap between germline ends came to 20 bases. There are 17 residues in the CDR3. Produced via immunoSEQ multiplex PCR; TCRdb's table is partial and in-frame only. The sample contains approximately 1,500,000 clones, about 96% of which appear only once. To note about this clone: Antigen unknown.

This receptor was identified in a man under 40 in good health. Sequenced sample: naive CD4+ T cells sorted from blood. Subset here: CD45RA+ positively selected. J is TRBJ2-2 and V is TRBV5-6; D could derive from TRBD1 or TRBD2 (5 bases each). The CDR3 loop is CASSDTGQLGGTGELFF. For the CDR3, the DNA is TGTGCCAGCAGCGACACGGGGCAGTTAGGTGGCACCGGGGAGCTGTTTTTT.